Here is one TCR beta chain with its context. Its antigen is still unknown. This sample is part of a study of cytomegalovirus exposure and HLA in healthy donors. General study points: Researchers reported in a later analysis that common viral pathogens appeared linked to several top clusters. The records held CMV serostatus as the only immune exposure information.

PCR employed 60 Vbeta and 13 Jbeta primers. Only in-frame clones appear in the TCRdb table, and some are missing; sequencing was by immunoSEQ multiplex PCR. The sample yields approximately 190,000 clones, about three quarters seen once. V lost 4 bases to trimming and J lost 0 bases; unmatched junction nucleotides: 2. Germline lookup yields CDR1 SGHRS and CDR2 YFSETQ. There are 15 residues in the CDR3. Nominally healthy donors provided the samples, though records likely missed some immune exposures. This TCR came from a woman aged 25 to 39 in good health and CMV-seropositive. Input material: PBMCs. The chain uses TRBV5-1 and TRBJ2-5, with TRBD2 matching 11 bases. The CDR3 reads CASSVLAGDQETQYF. CDR3 nucleotides: TGCGCCAGCAGCGTACTAGCGGGGGACCAAGAGACCCAGTACTTC.